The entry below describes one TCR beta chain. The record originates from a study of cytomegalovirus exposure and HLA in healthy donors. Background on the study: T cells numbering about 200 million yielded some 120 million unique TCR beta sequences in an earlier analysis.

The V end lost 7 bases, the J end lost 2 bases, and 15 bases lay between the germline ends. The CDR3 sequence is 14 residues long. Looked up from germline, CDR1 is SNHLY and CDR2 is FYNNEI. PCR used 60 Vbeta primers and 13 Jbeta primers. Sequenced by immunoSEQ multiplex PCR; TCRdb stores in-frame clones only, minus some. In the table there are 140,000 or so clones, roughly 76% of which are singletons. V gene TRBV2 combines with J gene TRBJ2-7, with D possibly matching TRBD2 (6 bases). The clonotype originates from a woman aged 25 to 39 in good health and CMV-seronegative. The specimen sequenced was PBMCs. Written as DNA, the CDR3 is TGTGCCAGCACGTCGGGACTGATGACCTACGAGCAGTACTTC. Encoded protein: CASTSGLMTYEQYF.